What follows is one TCR beta chain and its context. Its cognate antigen has yet to be identified. One base away there is no much larger clone; base qualities are not given. The donors were included in the validation cohort of some 120 subjects, a group kept apart from the 666-subject first cohort. The library came from the immunoSEQ multiplex PCR assay. As for how the authors treated the data: A statistical classification framework was developed to diagnose cytomegalovirus status using the catalog of TCR beta chain sequences. TCRdb provides this immuneACCESS table in a form limited to in-frame rearrangements. Some clones are lacking; in checked studies, under half of them reflect an unresolved V gene, and why the rest are absent is not known. The DNA gave D and trimming, while V, J and clone size come from that table. This sample has 40,000 to 60,000 clones in its table, and approximately 95% of those were observed once. The ten biggest clones cover around 8% of the sample.

This sample is drawn from a study of cytomegalovirus exposure and HLA in healthy donors (TCRdb year 2017). General notes on the study: The 700 or so repertoires of the first cohort and the 110 or so validation repertoires were produced on the same platform, according to a later analysis. The aim of the study was to test whether cataloging public T cell receptors could identify signatures of past pathogen exposure. Besides the first cohort of around 670 subjects, a separate validation cohort made up of roughly 130 different subjects was used. The study combined high-throughput TCR immunosequencing, statistical association of individual TCRs with disease status, and machine learning to predict cytomegalovirus infection status.

The CDR1 and CDR2 encoded by the germline V gene are LGHNA and YNFKEQ. V lost 0 bases and J lost 4 bases, and the count of bases not matched to a germline gene is 10. Spanning cysteine to phenylalanine, the CDR3 consists of 17 amino acids. Only the CDR3 portion is preserved as DNA: 51 bases, with reading frame beginning at the first base. Broad study findings and their caveats: While some public TCRs were present in many individuals, most TCR sequences turned up only very rarely across donors. A later analysis lacked HLA typing for the validation cohort, so it scored co-occurrence in that cohort across all 120 repertoires. According to the authors, the approach could potentially be generalized to other disease states and immunological phenotypes. The study listed approximately 150 TCR beta chains as associated with cytomegalovirus. The classifier was reported to diagnose cytomegalovirus status with high specificity and sensitivity in both the original and validation cohorts. Of the cluster scores, around 95% were above 0 in a later analysis, which found that TCRs clustered in the first cohort also tended to co-occur in the 95 to 150 validation repertoires. Three of the identified cytomegalovirus-associated TCR beta chains were confirmed in vitro to be specific for cytomegalovirus antigens.

The clonotype comes from a woman younger than 35 in good health and CMV-seropositive. The source material was PBMCs. In this chain, TRBV4-2 is recombined with TRBJ2-3, and 7 bases in between align with TRBD2. In nucleotides, the sequence is TGTGCCAGCAGCCAAGAGGGGGGGGAGGGCCTCGCAGATACGCAGTATTTT. Its protein product is CASSQEGGEGLADTQYF.